This TCR beta chain was documented in a study of T cell changes during pregnancy in multiple sclerosis (dated by TCRdb to the late 2010s). Regarding the complete study: The study looked at changes in the T cell repertoire across pregnancy in women with multiple sclerosis.

Library prep was done by the immunoSEQ multiplex PCR assay. Here the immuneACCESS table is served through TCRdb, limited to in-frame sequences with V and J called. Missing clones are a known gap in these copies; in checked studies unresolved V genes cover under half, and the rest lacks a known reason. Present in this sample are about 40,000 clones, around 93% of which were seen just once. Clones ranked in the top ten supply 0.3% to 0.4% of the sample. There are 15 amino acids in the CDR3, from cysteine to phenylalanine inclusive. Here the CDR3 DNA is all that survives: 45 bases in frame from base 1. CDR1 is given as MNHNS and CDR2 as SASEGT, both from the germline V gene. Trimmed from V: 0 bases; trimmed from J: 8 bases; junction bases lacking a gene match: 9. Notes on this clone: Its binding antigen is unknown. The record has no base qualities; no much larger clone is one base away.

The specimen comprised CD4+ T cells from peripheral blood mononuclear cells, sampled after pregnancy. The chain links TRBV6-1 with TRBJ1-2; 7 central nucleotides agree with TRBD1. The sequence came from a female donor with multiple sclerosis, enrolled in a pregnancy study. The CDR3 reads as follows: CASSEAGQAVLGYTF. The base sequence is TGTGCCAGCAGTGAAGCTGGACAGGCCGTTTTGGGCTACACCTTC.